The source of this T cell receptor beta chain is a study of OX40 agonist ivuxolimab in advanced cancers. Whole-study context: Every 2 weeks, ivuxolimab was infused into the patients intravenously at between 0.01 and 10 mg/kg. Patients enrolled in dose escalation were diagnosed with hepatocellular carcinoma, melanoma, renal cell or head and neck cancer. Prior anti-PD-1, anti-PD-L1 or anti-CTLA-4 therapy did not bar entry, and 40% to 45% had some.

Profiling relied on immunoSEQ multiplex PCR, and the TCRdb table lists in-frame clones only, not all of them. The repertoire holds roughly 52,000 clones, with almost 85% as singletons. Remarks on this clone: Its antigen remains unidentified.

The germline CDR1 and CDR2 sequences are MNHEY and SVGAGI. The V segment lost 3 bases and the J segment 10 bases; nucleotides outside the gene matches: 12. The length of the CDR3 is 16 residues. General study results and limits: Circulating CD4+ and CD8+ T cells showed clonal expansion by week 6 at 0.1 to 3.0 mg/kg.

The clonotype originates from an adult with an advanced solid tumor such as melanoma, head and neck, liver or kidney cancer. The V gene is TRBV6-5, the J gene TRBJ1-6; 7 positions agree with TRBD1. This material consisted of CD4+ or CD8+ T cells sorted from blood, taken in a trial of the OX40 agonist ivuxolimab. CDR3: CASSYAVTGLRSPLHF. The CDR3 bases are TGTGCCAGCAGTTATGCCGTGACAGGGCTACGGTCACCCCTCCACTTT.